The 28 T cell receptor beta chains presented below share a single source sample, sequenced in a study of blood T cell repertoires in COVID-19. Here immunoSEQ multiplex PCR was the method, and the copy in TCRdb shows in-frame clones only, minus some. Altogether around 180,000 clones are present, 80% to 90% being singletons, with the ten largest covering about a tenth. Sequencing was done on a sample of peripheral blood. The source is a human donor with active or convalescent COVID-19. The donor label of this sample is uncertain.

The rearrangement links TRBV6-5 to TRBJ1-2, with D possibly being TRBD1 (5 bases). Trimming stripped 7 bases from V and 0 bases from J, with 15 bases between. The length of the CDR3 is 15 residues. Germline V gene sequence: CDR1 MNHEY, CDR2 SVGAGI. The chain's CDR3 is CASNPRQRANYGYTF. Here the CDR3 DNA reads TGTGCCAGCAACCCCAGACAGAGAGCTAACTATGGCTACACCTTC.

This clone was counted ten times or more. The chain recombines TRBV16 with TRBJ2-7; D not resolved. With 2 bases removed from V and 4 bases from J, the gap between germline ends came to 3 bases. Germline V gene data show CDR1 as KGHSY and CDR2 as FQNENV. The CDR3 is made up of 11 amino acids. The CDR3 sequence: CASSQTYEQYF. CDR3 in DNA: TGTGCCAGCAGCCAAACTTACGAGCAGTACTTC.

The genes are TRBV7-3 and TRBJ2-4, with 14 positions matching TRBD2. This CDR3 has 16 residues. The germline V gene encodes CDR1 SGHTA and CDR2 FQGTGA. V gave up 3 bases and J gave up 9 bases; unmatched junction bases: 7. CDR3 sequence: CASSFEGTSGSSIQYF. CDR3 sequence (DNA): TGTGCCAGCAGCTTTGAGGGGACTAGCGGGAGTAGCATTCAGTACTTC.

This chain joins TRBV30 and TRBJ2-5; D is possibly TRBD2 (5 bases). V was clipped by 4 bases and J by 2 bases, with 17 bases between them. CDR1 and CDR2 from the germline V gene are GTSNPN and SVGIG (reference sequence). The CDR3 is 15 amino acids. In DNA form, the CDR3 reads TGTGCCTGGAACCGGGGAGAAGGGTTACAAGAGACCCAGTACTTC. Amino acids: CAWNRGEGLQETQYF.

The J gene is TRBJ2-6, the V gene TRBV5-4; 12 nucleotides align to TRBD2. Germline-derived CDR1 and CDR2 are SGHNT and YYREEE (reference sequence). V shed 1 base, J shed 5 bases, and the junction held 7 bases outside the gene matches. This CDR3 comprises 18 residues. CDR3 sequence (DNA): TGTGCCAGCAGCTTGCGGACTAGCGGGATAGCTCGGGCCAACGTCCTGACTTTC. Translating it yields CASSLRTSGIARANVLTF.

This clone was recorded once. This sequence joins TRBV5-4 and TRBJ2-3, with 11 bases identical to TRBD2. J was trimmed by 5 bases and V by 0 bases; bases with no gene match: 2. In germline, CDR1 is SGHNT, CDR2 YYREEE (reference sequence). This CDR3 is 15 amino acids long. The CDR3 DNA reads TGTGCCAGCAGCTTGGCCGGGACTAGCGGAGATACGCAGTATTTT. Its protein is CASSLAGTSGDTQYF.

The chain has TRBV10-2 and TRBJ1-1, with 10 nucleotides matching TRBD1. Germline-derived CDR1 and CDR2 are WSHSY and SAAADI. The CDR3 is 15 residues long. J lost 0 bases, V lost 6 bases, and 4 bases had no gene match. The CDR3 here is CASSAGTGVNTEAFF. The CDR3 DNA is TGCGCCAGCAGCGCCGGGACAGGGGTGAACACTGAAGCTTTCTTT.

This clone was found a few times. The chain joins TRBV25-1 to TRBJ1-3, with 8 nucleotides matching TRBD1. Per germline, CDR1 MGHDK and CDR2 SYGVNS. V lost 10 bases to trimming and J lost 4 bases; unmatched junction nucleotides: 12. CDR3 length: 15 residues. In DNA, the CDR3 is TGTGCCACCCCCGACAGGGGCCTTTCGGGAAACACCATATATTTT. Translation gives CATPDRGLSGNTIYF.

CDR3 sequence (DNA): TGTGCCAGCAGACCGGGACAGGGGGCGGACGGAAACACCATATATTTT. Residues: CASRPGQGADGNTIYF. The chain couples TRBV11-2 to TRBJ1-3, with 12 bases aligning to TRBD1. Germline V gene sequence: CDR1 SGHAT, CDR2 FQNNGV. The CDR3 is made up of 16 amino acids. V shed 6 bases and J 4 bases; nucleotides not matched to a gene: 7.

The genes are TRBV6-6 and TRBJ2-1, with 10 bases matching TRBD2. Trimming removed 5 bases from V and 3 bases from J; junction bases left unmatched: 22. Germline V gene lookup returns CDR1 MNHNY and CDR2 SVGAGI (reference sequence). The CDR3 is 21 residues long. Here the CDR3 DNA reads TGTGCCAGCAGTCCCCCTTATTCGGGGAAATGGCTAGCGGGAGACTACAATGAGCAGTTCTTC. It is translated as CASSPPYSGKWLAGDYNEQFF.

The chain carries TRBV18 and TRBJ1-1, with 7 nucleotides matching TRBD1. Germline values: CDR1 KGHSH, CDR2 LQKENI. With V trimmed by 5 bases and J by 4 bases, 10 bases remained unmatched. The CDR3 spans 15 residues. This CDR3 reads CASSSTGSEGTEAFF. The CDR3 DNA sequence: TGTGCCAGCTCATCGACAGGGAGTGAGGGCACTGAAGCTTTCTTT.

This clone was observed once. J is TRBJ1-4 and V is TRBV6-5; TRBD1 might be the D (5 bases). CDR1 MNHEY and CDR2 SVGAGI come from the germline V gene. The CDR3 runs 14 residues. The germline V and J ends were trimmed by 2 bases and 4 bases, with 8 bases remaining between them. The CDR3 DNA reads TGTGCCAGCAGTTACGACAGCCTTAATGAAAAACTGTTTTTT. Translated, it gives CASSYDSLNEKLFF.

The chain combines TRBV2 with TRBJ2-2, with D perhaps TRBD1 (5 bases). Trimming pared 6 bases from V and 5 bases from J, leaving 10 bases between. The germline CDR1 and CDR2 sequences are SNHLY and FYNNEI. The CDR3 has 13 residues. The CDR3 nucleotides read TGTGCCAGCAGCGGACACCTAACCGGGGAGCTGTTTTTT. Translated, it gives CASSGHLTGELFF.

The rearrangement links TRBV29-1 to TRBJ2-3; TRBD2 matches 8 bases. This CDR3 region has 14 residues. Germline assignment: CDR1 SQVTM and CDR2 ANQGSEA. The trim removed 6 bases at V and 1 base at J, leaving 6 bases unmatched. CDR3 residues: CSVRRAGGTDTQYF. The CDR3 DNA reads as TGCAGCGTCAGGAGAGCGGGGGGCACAGATACGCAGTATTTT.

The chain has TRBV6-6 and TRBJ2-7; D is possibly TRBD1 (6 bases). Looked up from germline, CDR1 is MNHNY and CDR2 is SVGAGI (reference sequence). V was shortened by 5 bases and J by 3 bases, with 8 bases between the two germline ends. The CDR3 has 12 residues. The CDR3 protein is CASSTRGYEQYF. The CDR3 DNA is TGTGCCAGCAGTACCAGGGGCTACGAGCAGTACTTC.

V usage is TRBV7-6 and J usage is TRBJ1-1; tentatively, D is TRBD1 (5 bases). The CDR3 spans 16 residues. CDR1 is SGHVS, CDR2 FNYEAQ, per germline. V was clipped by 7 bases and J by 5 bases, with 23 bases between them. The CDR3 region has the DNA TGTGCCAGCACCCCGGGGCCGGCGGGGCTCGAAACTGAAGCTTTCTTT. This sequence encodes CASTPGPAGLETEAFF.

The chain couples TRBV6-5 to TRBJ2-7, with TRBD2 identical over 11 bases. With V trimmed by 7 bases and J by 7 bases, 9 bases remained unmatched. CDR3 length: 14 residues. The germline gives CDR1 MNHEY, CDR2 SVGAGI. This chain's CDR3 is CASTEGTSGGEQYF. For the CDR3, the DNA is TGTGCCAGCACGGAGGGGACTAGCGGAGGGGAGCAGTACTTC.

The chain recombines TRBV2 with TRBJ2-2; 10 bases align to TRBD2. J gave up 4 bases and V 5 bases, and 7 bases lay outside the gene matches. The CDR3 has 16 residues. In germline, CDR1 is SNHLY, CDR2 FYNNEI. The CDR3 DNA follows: TGTGCCAGCAGTAAAGGACTAGCGGACATCACCGGGGAGCTGTTTTTT. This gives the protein CASSKGLADITGELFF.

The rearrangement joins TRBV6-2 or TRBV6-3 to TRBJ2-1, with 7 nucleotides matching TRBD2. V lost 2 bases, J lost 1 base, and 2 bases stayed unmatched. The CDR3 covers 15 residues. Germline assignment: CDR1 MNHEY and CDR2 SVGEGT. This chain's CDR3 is CASSYPGGSYNEQFF. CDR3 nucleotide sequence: TGTGCCAGCAGTTACCCCGGGGGGTCCTACAATGAGCAGTTCTTC.

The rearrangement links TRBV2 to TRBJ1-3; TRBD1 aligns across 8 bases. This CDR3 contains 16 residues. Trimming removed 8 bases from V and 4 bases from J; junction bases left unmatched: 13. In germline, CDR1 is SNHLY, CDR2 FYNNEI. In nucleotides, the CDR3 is TGTGCCAGCCAAGCGACTCCAGGGGGCTCAGGAAACACCATATATTTT. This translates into CASQATPGGSGNTIYF.

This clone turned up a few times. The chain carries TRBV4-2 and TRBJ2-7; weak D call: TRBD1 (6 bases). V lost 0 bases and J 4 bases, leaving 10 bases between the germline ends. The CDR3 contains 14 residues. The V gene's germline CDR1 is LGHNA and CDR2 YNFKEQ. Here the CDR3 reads CASSQDGRGYEQYF. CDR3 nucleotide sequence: TGTGCCAGCAGCCAAGACGGCAGGGGATACGAGCAGTACTTC.

CDR3 sequence (DNA): TGTGCCAGCAGCCACGAGGAACAACCTTGGGCCGGGGAGCTGTTTTTT. It yields the protein CASSHEEQPWAGELFF. V gene TRBV14 combines with J gene TRBJ2-2, with D uncertain. This CDR3 comprises 16 residues. The V end lost 3 bases, the J end lost 6 bases, and 17 bases lay between the germline ends. Per the germline V gene, CDR1 is SGHDN and CDR2 is FVKESK.

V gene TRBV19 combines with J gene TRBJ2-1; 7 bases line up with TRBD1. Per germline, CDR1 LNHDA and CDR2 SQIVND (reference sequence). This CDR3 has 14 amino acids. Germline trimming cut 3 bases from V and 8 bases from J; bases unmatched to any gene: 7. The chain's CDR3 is CASSIQGGRDEQFF. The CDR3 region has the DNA TGTGCCAGTAGTATTCAAGGGGGCAGGGATGAGCAGTTCTTC.

The CDR3 bases are TGCGCCAGCAGCCAAGGGGGACTAGCGGGAGGGGGCAATGAGCAGTTCTTC. It codes for CASSQGGLAGGGNEQFF. The rearrangement uses TRBV4-1 and TRBJ2-1; 16 nucleotides align to TRBD2. Germline loops: CDR1 MGHRA, CDR2 YSYEKL. V trimming: 1 base; J trimming: 6 bases; junction bases outside the gene matches: 3. This CDR3 is built from 17 residues.

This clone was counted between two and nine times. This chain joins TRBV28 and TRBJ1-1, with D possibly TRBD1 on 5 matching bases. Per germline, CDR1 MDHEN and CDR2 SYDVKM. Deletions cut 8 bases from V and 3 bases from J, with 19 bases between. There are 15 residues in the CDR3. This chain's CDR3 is CASGSSSRGDTEAFF. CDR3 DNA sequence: TGTGCCAGCGGAAGTTCGTCACGGGGGGACACTGAAGCTTTCTTT.

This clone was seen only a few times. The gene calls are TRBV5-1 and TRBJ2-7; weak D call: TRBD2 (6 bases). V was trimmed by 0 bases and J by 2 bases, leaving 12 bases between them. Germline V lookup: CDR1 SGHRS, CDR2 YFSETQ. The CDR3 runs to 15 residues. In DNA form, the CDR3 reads TGCGCCAGCAGCTTGGCGCGGGGCCGAACCTACGAGCAGTACTTC. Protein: CASSLARGRTYEQYF.

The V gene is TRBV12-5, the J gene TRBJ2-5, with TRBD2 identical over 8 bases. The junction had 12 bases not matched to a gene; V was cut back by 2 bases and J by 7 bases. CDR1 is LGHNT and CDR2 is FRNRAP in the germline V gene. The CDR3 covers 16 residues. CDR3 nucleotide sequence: TGTGCTAGTGGTTTGCCCTCTCCTACTAGCGGAGGGACCCAGTACTTC. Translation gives CASGLPSPTSGGTQYF.

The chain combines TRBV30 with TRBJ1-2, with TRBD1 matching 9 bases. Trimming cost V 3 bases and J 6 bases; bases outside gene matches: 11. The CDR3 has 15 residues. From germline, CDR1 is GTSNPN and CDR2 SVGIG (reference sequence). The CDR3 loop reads CAWSDYLRTGDGYTF. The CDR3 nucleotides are TGTGCCTGGAGCGATTATCTCCGGACAGGGGATGGCTACACCTTC.